The TCR beta chain described here comes from a study of T cell changes during pregnancy in multiple sclerosis. Repertoires were generated with immunoSEQ multiplex PCR, while TCRdb's copy carries only in-frame clones and drops some. The sample shows some 30,000 clones, nearly 90% of them seen only once. Trimming left V 5 bases short and J 4 bases short, with 21 bases between. Germline CDR1 SGHAT, CDR2 FQNNGV. This CDR3 comprises 16 residues. This rearrangement joins TRBV11-2 to TRBJ2-7; tentatively, D is TRBD2 (6 bases). The clonotype originates from a female donor with multiple sclerosis, enrolled in a pregnancy study. Source: CD8+ T cells from peripheral blood mononuclear cells, taken in the third trimester of pregnancy. The CDR3 DNA sequence: TGTGCCAGCAGCCATACCGGGAGTTACGTCTTTTACGAGCAGTACTTC. Translation gives CASSHTGSYVFYEQYF.